This T cell receptor beta chain comes out of a study of CD8 T cells in ankylosing spondylitis. Trimming removed 2 bases from V and 1 base from J; junction bases left unmatched: 6. CDR1 and CDR2 from the germline V gene are SGHRS and YFSETQ. This CDR3 comprises 15 residues. TCRdb fed the 5' RACE reads into MiXCR, producing one record per CDR3 protein. The repertoire holds 150,000 to 200,000 distinct CDR3 sequences, approximately 20% seen once, with roughly 7.7% in the top ten. This sequence originates from a male donor with ankylosing spondylitis or in good health (not recorded which). Sequencing input: blood, either unsorted or a sorted T cell fraction (not recorded which). The chain joins TRBV5-1 to TRBJ2-7; 7 bases fit TRBD1. CDR3 amino acids: CASSLEGGDSYEQYF. The CDR3 DNA reads TGCGCCAGCAGCTTAGAAGGGGGCGATTCCTACGAGCAGTACTTC.